One sample yielded the 18 T cell receptor beta chains listed below, sequenced in a study of T cell repertoires in cytomegalovirus infection. TCRdb re-called the reads through MiXCR, storing one row per CDR3 protein. The sample has about 220,000 distinct CDR3 sequences, 35% to 40% seen once; the top ten hold 55% to 60%. No antigen has been identified for these receptors. This specimen consisted of CD8+ T cells from cultured PBMCs, obtained from culture after CMV antigen stimulation. These receptors originate from a human donor in good health (CMV status not recorded). Some clones in this sample may be carry-over from other donors' samples.

The V call is TRBV5-1, the J call TRBJ2-2; D call uncertain. Germline CDR1 and CDR2: SGHRS and YFSETQ. The CDR3 runs to 11 residues. With 1 base removed from V and 7 bases from J, the gap between germline ends came to 2 bases. The CDR3 sequence is CASSLIGELFF. DNA for the CDR3: TGCGCCAGCAGCTTGATCGGGGAGCTGTTTTTT.

In DNA form, the CDR3 reads TGTGCCAGCAGTTTAGGACCAGCGGGGGGCGCAGAGACCCAGTACTTC. It translates to CASSLGPAGGAETQYF. The chain combines TRBV12-3 or TRBV12-4 with TRBJ2-5; 9 bases are a match to TRBD2. V was clipped by 1 base and J by 4 bases; unmatched bases: 7. There are 16 residues in the CDR3.

This clonotype was observed a few times. The rearrangement uses TRBV7-8 and TRBJ2-7, with a possible D match to TRBD2 (6 bases). V lost 5 bases, J lost 4 bases, and 15 bases lay in between. Germline V gene sequence: CDR1 SGHVS, CDR2 FQNEAQ. The CDR3 is 14 residues long. CDR3 sequence reads: CASSPGLGGYEQYF. The CDR3 bases are TGTGCCAGCAGCCCGGGACTCGGGGGATACGAGCAGTACTTC. The complete variable domain, with remaining parts taken from reference TRBV7-8 and TRBJ2-7, reads GAGVSQSPRYKVAKRGQDVALRCDPISGHVSLFWYQQALGQGPEFLTYFQNEAQLDKSGLPSDRFFAERPEGSVSTLKIQRTQQEDSAVYLCASSPGLGGYEQYFGPGTRLTVT.

This clonotype occurred a few times. The genes are TRBV27 and TRBJ1-1; D not resolved. V gave up 1 base and J gave up 6 bases, with 12 bases separating them. The CDR3 runs 14 residues. Germline CDR1 MNHEY, CDR2 SMNVEV (reference sequence). The CDR3 spells CASSLYPGRPEAFF. The DNA of the CDR3 is TGTGCCAGCAGTTTATACCCGGGGAGGCCTGAAGCTTTCTTT.

The sample holds a few counts of this clonotype. This chain joins TRBV7-6 and TRBJ2-3, with unresolved D. V lost 4 bases and J 9 bases, leaving 14 bases between the germline ends. This CDR3 comprises 13 residues. CDR1 SGHVS and CDR2 FNYEAQ come from the germline V gene. CDR3 DNA sequence: TGTGCCAGCAGCTCCCCGGGCAAGGGAACGCAGTATTTT. Residues: CASSSPGKGTQYF.

This clonotype was counted only a few times. This chain joins TRBV11-2 and TRBJ2-1, with D perhaps TRBD2 (6 bases). Germline V gives CDR1 SGHAT, CDR2 FQNNGV. The CDR3 is made up of 20 amino acids. Trimming took 5 bases from V and 0 from J, leaving 26 bases between them. CDR3 nucleotide sequence: TGTGCCAGCAGCGACACGAAGCGGGCGTATACGAAAAGCTCCTACAATGAGCAGTTCTTC. Amino acid sequence: CASSDTKRAYTKSSYNEQFF.

This clonotype was found once. The chain is built from TRBV7-3 and TRBJ2-5, with a tentative D call TRBD2 (6 bases). CDR3 length: 13 residues. With 5 bases removed from V and 4 bases from J, the gap between germline ends came to 11 bases. CDR1 and CDR2 (germline): SGHTA, FQGTGA. The CDR3 loop is CASSTLGGETQYF. The DNA of the CDR3 is TGTGCCAGCAGCACCCTCGGGGGAGAGACCCAGTACTTC.

The chain joins TRBV19 to TRBJ1-5; no clear D. In germline, CDR1 is LNHDA, CDR2 SQIVND (reference sequence). This CDR3 contains 14 residues. V was clipped by 7 bases and J by 0 bases, with 10 bases between them. DNA of the CDR3: TGTGCCAGTACTTACAGCGATAGCAATCAGCCCCAGCATTTT. It translates to CASTYSDSNQPQHF.

The rearrangement links TRBV7-6 to TRBJ2-2; TRBD1 is a possible D gene (5 bases). Germline CDR1 is SGHVS and CDR2 is FNYEAQ. The CDR3 consists of 15 residues. V shed 8 bases and J shed 2 bases, with 15 bases lying between them. This CDR3 is CASRQLIGNTGELFF. CDR3 bases: TGTGCCAGCCGACAGCTTATCGGTAACACCGGGGAGCTGTTTTTT.

The chain combines TRBV19 with TRBJ2-1; TRBD1 might be the D (5 bases). The germline V gene encodes CDR1 LNHDA and CDR2 SQIVND (reference sequence). Trimming shortened V by 6 bases and J by 1 base, and 7 bases separated the two germline ends. This CDR3 is 13 amino acids long. CDR3 residues: CASRGASYNEQFF. Here the CDR3 DNA reads TGTGCCAGTAGAGGGGCTTCCTACAATGAGCAGTTCTTC.

This clonotype showed up just a few times. The CDR3 DNA is TGTGCCAGCAGCTTTACAGGGCAGGAGCAGTACTTC. This codes for CASSFTGQEQYF. The chain uses TRBV7-3 and TRBJ2-7; the D gene is possibly TRBD1 (6 bases). Between the trimmed V and J ends, which lost 3 bases and 7 bases, there was a span of 10 bases. The CDR3 covers 12 residues. Germline CDR1 SGHTA, CDR2 FQGTGA. The complete variable domain, with remaining parts taken from reference TRBV7-3 and TRBJ2-7, reads GAGVSQTPSNKVTEKGKYVELRCDPISGHTALYWYRQSLGQGPEFLIYFQGTGAADDSGLPNDRFFAVRPEGSVSTLKIQRTERGDSAVYLCASSFTGQEQYFGPGTRLTVT.

This sequence joins TRBV7-2 and TRBJ2-7; 7 bases map to TRBD1. The trim removed 1 base at V and 4 bases at J, leaving 7 bases unmatched. CDR3 length: 15 residues. Germline CDR1 and CDR2: SGHTA and FQGNSA. CDR3 sequence (DNA): TGTGCCAGCAGCTTAGGACAGGGCTCGGGGTACGAGCAGTACTTC. The encoded protein is CASSLGQGSGYEQYF.

The chain links TRBV7-2 to TRBJ2-2, with 10 bases identical to TRBD1. The CDR3 runs to 15 residues. Germline CDR1 reads SGHTA; CDR2 reads FQGNSA. V gave up 9 bases and J gave up 4 bases; unmatched junction bases: 8. The CDR3 coding sequence is TGTGCCAGTGGAACGGGACAGGGGTCCACCGGGGAGCTGTTTTTT. Its protein product is CASGTGQGSTGELFF.

This clonotype was detected a few times. The gene calls are TRBV28 and TRBJ2-7; TRBD1 is a possible D gene (5 bases). Deletions cut 2 bases from V and 3 bases from J, with 8 bases between. The CDR3 spans 13 residues. In germline, CDR1 is MDHEN, CDR2 SYDVKM. CDR3 sequence: CASSLRQFYEQYF. CDR3 coding DNA: TGTGCCAGCAGTTTACGACAGTTCTACGAGCAGTACTTC.

This clonotype showed up just a few times. The chain joins TRBV7-8 to TRBJ1-1; D is uncertain. Per germline, CDR1 SGHVS and CDR2 FQNEAQ. There are 15 residues in the CDR3. The V end lost 4 bases, the J end lost 1 base, and 13 bases lay between the germline ends. CDR3 region: CASSSRRLENTEAFF. The CDR3 region has the DNA TGTGCCAGCAGCTCGCGGCGACTTGAGAACACTGAAGCTTTCTTT.

The chain links TRBV6-2 or TRBV6-3 to TRBJ1-2; D is possibly TRBD1 (5 bases). CDR1 is MNHEY and CDR2 is SVGEGT in the germline V gene. CDR3 length: 15 residues. The V and J ends lost 5 bases and 4 bases respectively, with 17 bases between them. The CDR3: CASSVSGHFSYGYTF. Here the CDR3 DNA reads TGTGCCAGCAGTGTTTCGGGGCACTTCTCCTATGGCTACACCTTC.

This sequence joins TRBV12-3 or TRBV12-4 and TRBJ2-1; a weak D match, TRBD2 (6 bases). The CDR3 spans 13 residues. Trimming removed 10 bases from V and 3 bases from J, with 13 bases in between. CDR3 coding DNA: TGTGCCACCGCGGGTAGCGGCTACAATGAGCAGTTCTTC. Amino acids: CATAGSGYNEQFF.

The V call is TRBV9, the J call TRBJ2-1; a possible D gene is TRBD1 (8 bases). Germline CDR1 and CDR2: SGDLS and YYNGEE. The CDR3 length is 13 residues. V shed 3 bases and J shed 8 bases, with 12 bases lying between them. This chain's CDR3 is CASSGQGRDEQFF. CDR3 nucleotide sequence: TGTGCCAGCAGCGGACAGGGGAGGGATGAGCAGTTCTTC.